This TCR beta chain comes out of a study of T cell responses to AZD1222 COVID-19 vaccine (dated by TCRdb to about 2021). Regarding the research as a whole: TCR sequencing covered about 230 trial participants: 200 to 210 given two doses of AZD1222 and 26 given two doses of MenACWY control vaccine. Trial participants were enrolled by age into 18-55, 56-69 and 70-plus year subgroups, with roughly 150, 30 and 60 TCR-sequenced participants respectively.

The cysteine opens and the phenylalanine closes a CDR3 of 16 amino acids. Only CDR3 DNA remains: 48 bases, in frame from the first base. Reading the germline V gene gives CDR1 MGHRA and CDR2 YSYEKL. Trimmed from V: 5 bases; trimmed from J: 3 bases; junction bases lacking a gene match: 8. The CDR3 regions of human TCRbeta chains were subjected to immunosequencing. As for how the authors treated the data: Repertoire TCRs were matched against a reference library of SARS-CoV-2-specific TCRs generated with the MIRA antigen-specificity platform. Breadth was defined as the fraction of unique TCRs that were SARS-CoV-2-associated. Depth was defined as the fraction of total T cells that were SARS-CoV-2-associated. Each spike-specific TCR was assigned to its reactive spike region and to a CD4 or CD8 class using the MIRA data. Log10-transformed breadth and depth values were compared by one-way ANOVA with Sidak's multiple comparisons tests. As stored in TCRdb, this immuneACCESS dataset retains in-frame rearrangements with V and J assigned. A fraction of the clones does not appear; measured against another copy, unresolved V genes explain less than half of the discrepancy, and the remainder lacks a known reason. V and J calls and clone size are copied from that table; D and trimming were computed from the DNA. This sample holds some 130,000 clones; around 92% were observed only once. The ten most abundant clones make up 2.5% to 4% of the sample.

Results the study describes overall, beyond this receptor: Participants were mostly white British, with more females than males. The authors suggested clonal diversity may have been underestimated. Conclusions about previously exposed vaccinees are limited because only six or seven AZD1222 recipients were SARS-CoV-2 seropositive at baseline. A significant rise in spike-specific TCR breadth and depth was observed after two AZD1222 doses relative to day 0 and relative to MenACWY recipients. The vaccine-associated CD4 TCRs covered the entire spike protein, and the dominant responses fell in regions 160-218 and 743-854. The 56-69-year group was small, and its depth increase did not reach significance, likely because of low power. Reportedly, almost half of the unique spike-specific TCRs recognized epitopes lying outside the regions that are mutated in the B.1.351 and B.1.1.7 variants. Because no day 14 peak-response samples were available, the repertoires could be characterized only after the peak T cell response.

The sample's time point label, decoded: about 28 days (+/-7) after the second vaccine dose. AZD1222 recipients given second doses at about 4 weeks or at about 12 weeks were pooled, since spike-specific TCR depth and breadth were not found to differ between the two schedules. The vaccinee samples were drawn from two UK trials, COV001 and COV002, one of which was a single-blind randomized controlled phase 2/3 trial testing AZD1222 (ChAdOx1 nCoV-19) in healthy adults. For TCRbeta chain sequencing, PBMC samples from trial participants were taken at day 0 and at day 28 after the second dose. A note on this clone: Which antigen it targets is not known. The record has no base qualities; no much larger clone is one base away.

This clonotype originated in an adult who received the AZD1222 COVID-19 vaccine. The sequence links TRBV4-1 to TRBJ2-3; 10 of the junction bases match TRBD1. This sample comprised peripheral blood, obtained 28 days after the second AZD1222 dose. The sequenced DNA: TGCGCCAGCAGCACCCGGACAGGGGGGAGTACAGATACGCAGTATTTT. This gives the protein CASSTRTGGSTDTQYF.